The clone carrying this T cell receptor beta chain was counted between two and nine times. Its specificity is not known. It was RNA transcripts that yielded the amplified TCR beta CDR3 regions. An initial round of RT-PCR targeting the TCR CDR3 relied on the HTBI primer set. In TCRdb, the multiplex PCR reads were re-called with MiXCR into one record per CDR3 protein. The data show approximately 520,000 distinct CDR3 sequences, around 21% seen once. This record comes from a study of T cells in Graves' hyperthyroidism and ophthalmopathy. The hyperthyroidism was newly diagnosed and had lasted under 2 months; the patients were aged 18 to 65. In making diagnoses, clinical symptoms, serum thyroxine and TRAb, thyroid ultrasound and orbital computed tomography were all used. Study observations and caveats: Also found in blood were most expanded thyroid clonotypes above 0.001. Ophthalmopathy stood apart from stable hyperthyroidism in a 13 V-J model.

With V trimmed by 7 bases and J by 9 bases, 19 bases remained unmatched. The CDR3 has 16 amino acids. The germline gives CDR1 MNHNS, CDR2 SASEGT. Sequencing was done on a sample of blood. The TCR originated in a man between 18 and 29 years old with Graves' hyperthyroidism. The rearrangement uses TRBV6-1 and TRBJ2-5; 8 bases map to TRBD2. CDR3 in DNA: TGTGCCAGCACCCCGGGAGGGGCAGTTACTAAGAGACCCCAGTACTTC. It translates to CASTPGGAVTKRPQYF.